This T cell receptor beta chain comes out of a study of blood T cell repertoires in COVID-19. Looking at the study overall: Samples taken during acute and convalescent COVID-19 were collected in the United States, Italy and Spain.

Profiling relied on immunoSEQ multiplex PCR, and the TCRdb table lists in-frame clones only, not all of them. Seen here are 99,000 or so clones, roughly 80% observed once, and the top ten hold 15%. V shed 0 bases, J shed 3 bases, and the junction held 3 bases outside the gene matches. Germline-derived CDR1 and CDR2 are SGHRS and YFSETQ. This CDR3 spans 15 amino acids. The chain recombines TRBV5-1 with TRBJ2-7, with TRBD2 identical over 10 bases. Sequenced: peripheral blood. The sequence came from an elderly woman with acute or convalescent COVID-19. The CDR3 here is CASSLGPSGSYEQYF. The CDR3 region has the DNA TGCGCCAGCAGCTTGGGCCCTAGCGGGAGCTACGAGCAGTACTTC.